This TCR beta chain originates from a study of cytomegalovirus exposure and HLA in healthy donors. Study context: A previous analysis identified 100 million to 120 million unique TCR beta sequences derived from some 200 million T cells. HLA-typed donors were the source of about 85 million unique TCRs, which an early data release held. Overall study results and limits: The CMV antigen specificity of a few CMV-associated chains was confirmed through in vitro analysis.

Primers for the PCR totalled 60 Vbeta and 13 Jbeta. The table came from immunoSEQ multiplex PCR; TCRdb's copy has only in-frame clones and leaves some out. The table includes some 200,000 clones, about 88% detected once. In the case of this clone: Its cognate antigen is unknown.

Sequencing was performed on PBMCs. The sequence was collected from a girl less than two years old in good health and CMV-seronegative.

The CDR3 coding sequence is TGCGCCACCGAGCCTACCGGGACAGGGGGAAATCAGCCCCAGCATTTT. Protein sequence: CATEPTGTGGNQPQHF. The chain is built from TRBV10-2 and TRBJ1-5; TRBD1 agrees at 11 bases. The CDR3 has 16 residues. J lost 4 bases, V lost 10 bases, and 12 bases had no gene match. Germline V gene lookup returns CDR1 WSHSY and CDR2 SAAADI.